The rows below give T cell receptor beta chains drawn from one sample of a study of Tregs in tolerant kidney transplant recipients. The assay was immunoSEQ multiplex PCR, and TCRdb's table has in-frame clones only and misses some. The sample lists roughly 80,000 clones, roughly 98% occurring once. The starting material was CD4+ T cells from blood, obtained before the transplant. The receptors shown here come from a human donor who received a combined kidney and bone marrow transplant. The CDR3 runs from the conserved cysteine through the conserved F or W. The order of the fields is V gene, clone size, J gene, CDR3 protein. Not every row has a clone size; where given, it reads once, few, many or a size class.

TRBV5-5,NA,TRBJ2-7,CASSLLTNGEGEQYF
TRBV18,NA,TRBJ1-1,CASSLKIDRGGEAFF
TRBV7-2,NA,TRBJ1-3,CASSLGQGSGNTIYF
TRBV7-3,NA,TRBJ2-1,CASCPTGLAGYNEQFF
TRBV18,NA,TRBJ1-1,CASSPLGTAPEAFF
TRBV5-4,NA,TRBJ2-6,CASSLALGTGGAGANVLTF
TRBV27,NA,TRBJ2-7,CASSPQRVSYEQYF
TRBV18,NA,TRBJ2-3,CASSPQGGSDTQYF
TRBV11-1,NA,TRBJ1-2,CASSLVGGRNGYTF
TRBV30,NA,TRBJ2-7,CAWSETGTSYPYEQYF
TRBV7-3,once,TRBJ2-3,CASSFGAGEGSTQYF
TRBV5-1,NA,TRBJ2-7,CASKDSSYEQYF
TRBV7-3,NA,TRBJ2-3,CASSLKPTGSLDTQYF
TRBV5-4,NA,TRBJ1-6,CASSLARSPPLHF